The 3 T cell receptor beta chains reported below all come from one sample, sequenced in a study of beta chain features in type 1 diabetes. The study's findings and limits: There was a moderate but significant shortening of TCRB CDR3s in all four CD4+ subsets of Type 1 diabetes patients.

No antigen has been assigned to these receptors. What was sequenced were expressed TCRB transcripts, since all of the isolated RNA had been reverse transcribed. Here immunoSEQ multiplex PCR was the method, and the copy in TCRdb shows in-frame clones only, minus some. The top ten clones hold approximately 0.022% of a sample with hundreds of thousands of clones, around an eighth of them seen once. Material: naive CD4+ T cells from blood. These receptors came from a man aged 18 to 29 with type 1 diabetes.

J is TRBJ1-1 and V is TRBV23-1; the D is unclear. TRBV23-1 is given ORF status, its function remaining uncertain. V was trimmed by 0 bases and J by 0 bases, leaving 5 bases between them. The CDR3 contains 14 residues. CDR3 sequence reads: CASSQSEVNTEAFF. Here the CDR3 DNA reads TGCGCCAGCAGTCAATCGGAGGTGAACACTGAAGCTTTCTTT.

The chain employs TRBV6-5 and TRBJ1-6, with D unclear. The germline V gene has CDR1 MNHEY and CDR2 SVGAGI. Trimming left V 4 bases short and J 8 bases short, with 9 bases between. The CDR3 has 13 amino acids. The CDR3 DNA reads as TGTGCCAGCAGTTTACAAAGAGATTCACCCCTCCACTTT. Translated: CASSLQRDSPLHF.

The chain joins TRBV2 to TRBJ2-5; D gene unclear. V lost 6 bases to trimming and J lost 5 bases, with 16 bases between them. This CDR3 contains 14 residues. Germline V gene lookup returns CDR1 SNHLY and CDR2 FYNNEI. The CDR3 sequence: CASSEVSSWETQYF. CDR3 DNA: TGTGCCAGCAGCGAGGTGTCCTCGTGGGAGACCCAGTACTTC.